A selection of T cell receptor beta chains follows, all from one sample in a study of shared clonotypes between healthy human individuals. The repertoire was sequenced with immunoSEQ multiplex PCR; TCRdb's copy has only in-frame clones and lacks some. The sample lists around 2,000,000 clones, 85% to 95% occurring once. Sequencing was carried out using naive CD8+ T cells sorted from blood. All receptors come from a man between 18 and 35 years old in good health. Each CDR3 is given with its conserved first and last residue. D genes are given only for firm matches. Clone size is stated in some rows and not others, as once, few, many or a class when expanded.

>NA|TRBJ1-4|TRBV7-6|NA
TGTGCCAGCAGCTTAGGTTTCGGAGATGAAAAACTGTTTTTT
CASSLGFGDEKLFF
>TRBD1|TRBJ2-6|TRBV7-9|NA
TGTGCCAGCAGCGCGTCCGGGACAGGGGCTGGGGCCAACGTCCTGACTTTC
CASSASGTGAGANVLTF
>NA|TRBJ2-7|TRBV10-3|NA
TGTGCCATCAGTGAGCGGGAGCAAACGCCACCCTACGAGCAGTACTTC
CAISEREQTPPYEQYF
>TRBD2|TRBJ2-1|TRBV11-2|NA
TGTGCCAGCAGCTTATCATCTAGCGGGAGGTACAATGAGCAGTTCTTC
CASSLSSSGRYNEQFF
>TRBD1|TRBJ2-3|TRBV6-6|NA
TGTGCCAGCAGTAAGCCGGGACAGCTGGCTCCGTATTTT
CASSKPGQLAPYF
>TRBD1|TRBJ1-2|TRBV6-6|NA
TGTGCCAGCAGTTACTCGGAGGGGGCGCATGGCTACACCTTC
CASSYSEGAHGYTF
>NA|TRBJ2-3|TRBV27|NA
TGTGCCAGCAGCCCTTTCCTGGATTCCACAGATACGCAGTATTTT
CASSPFLDSTDTQYF
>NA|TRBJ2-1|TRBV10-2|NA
TGCGCCAGCAGTGATTCGAATGAGCAGTTCTTC
CASSDSNEQFF
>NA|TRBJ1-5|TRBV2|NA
TGTGCCAGCAGTTTAACAGGGAATTGGCCCCAGCATTTT
CASSLTGNWPQHF
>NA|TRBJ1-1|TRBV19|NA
TGTGCCAGTACCCCGGGACTCGGGGACACTGAAGCTTTCTTT
CASTPGLGDTEAFF
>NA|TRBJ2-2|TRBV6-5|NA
TGTGCCAGCAGTTACTCGGAGGGCGGGGAGCTGTTTTTT
CASSYSEGGELFF
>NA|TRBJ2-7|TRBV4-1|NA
TGCGCCAGCAGCCAAAAGCACTTAGCCTCCTACGAGCAGTACTTC
CASSQKHLASYEQYF
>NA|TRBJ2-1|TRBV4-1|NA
TGCGCCAGCAGCGTCGAGACTGTTTACAATGAGCAGTTCTTC
CASSVETVYNEQFF
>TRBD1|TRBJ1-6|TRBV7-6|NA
TGTGCCAGCAGCTTAGGGACAGGGATATCACCCCTCCACTTT
CASSLGTGISPLHF
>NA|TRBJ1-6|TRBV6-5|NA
TGTGCCAGCAGTTACCGGCAGGGTTATAATTCACCCCTCCACTTT
CASSYRQGYNSPLHF
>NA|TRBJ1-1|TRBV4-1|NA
TGCGCCAGCAGCCAAGATACAATGGAGGATGAAGCTTTCTTT
CASSQDTMEDEAFF
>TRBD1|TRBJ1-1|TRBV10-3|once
TGTGCCATCAGTGGTGGACAGGAGAACACTGAAGCTTTCTTT
CAISGGQENTEAFF
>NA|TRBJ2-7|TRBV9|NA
TGTGCCAGCAGCGTAGCCGGGGAGGAGGACTACGAGCAGTACTTC
CASSVAGEEDYEQYF
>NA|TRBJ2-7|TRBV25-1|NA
TGTGCCAGCAGTGAAAGGGGTTCGGTCTACGAGCAGTACTTC
CASSERGSVYEQYF
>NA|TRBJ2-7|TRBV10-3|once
TGTGCCATCACCCCGGGTTACTCCTACGAGCAGTACTTC
CAITPGYSYEQYF
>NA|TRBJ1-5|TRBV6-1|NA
TGTGCCAGCAGTGAATGGGCGGATAGCAATCAGCCCCAGCATTTT
CASSEWADSNQPQHF
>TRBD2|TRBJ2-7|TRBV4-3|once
TGCGCCAGCAGCCAAGAACCGGCGGGAGTACTCGAAGACGAGCAGTACTTC
CASSQEPAGVLEDEQYF
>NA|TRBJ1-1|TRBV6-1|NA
TGTGCCAGCAGCCCTACCGAAGGGCCTGAAGCTTTCTTT
CASSPTEGPEAFF
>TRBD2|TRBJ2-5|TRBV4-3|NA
TGCGCCAGCAGCCAAGATGCCGCGGGACTAGGGGTTCTGGAGACCCAGTACTTC
CASSQDAAGLGVLETQYF
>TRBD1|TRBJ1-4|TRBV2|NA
TGTGCCAGCAGTGAAGGGACAGGGGGGGAGGAAAAACTGTTTTTT
CASSEGTGGEEKLFF
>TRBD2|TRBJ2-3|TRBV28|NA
TGTGCCAGCAGTTTCCCGGGACTAGCGGGGGGGCACACAGATACGCAGTATTTT
CASSFPGLAGGHTDTQYF
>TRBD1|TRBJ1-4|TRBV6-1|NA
TGTGCCAGCAACGACTCAGGGGGTACGGTGTTTTTT
CASNDSGGTVFF
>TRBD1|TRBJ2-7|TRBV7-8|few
TGTGCCAGCAGCTTCGGGACAGGGGGCTACGAGCAGTACTTC
CASSFGTGGYEQYF
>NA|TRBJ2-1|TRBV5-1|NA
TGCGCCAGCAGCTTGGGTCGGGTCAAGGATGAGCAGTTCTTC
CASSLGRVKDEQFF
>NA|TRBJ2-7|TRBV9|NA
TGTGCCAGCAGCTTCAGGGTAGGCGAGCAGTACTTC
CASSFRVGEQYF
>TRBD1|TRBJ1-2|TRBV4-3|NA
TGCGCCAGCAGCCAAGAAGGAGGGGACAGGGGAAACTATGGCTACACCTTC
CASSQEGGDRGNYGYTF
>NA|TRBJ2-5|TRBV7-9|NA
TGTGCCAGCAGGGGATGGGCAGGGACCGATCAAGAGACCCAGTACTTC
CASRGWAGTDQETQYF
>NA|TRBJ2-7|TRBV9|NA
TGTGCCAGCAGTGAAGGAGGGGACCCCTACGAGCAGTACTTC
CASSEGGDPYEQYF
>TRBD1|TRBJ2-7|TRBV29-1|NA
TGCAGCGTTGAGGGGACAGGGGAGACCCTCTACGAGCAGTACTTC
CSVEGTGETLYEQYF
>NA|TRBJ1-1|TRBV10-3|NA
TGTGCCATCAGTGACAGGAACACTGAAGCTTTCTTT
CAISDRNTEAFF
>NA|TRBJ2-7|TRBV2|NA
TGTGCCAGCAGTGAAGAAGTAGGGGCGAGGGGCGGCGAGCAGTACTTC
CASSEEVGARGGEQYF
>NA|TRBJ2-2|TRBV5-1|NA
TGCGCCAGTTTCCCCGAGACACCCATTAAGGGGACCGGGGAGCTGTTTTTT
CASFPETPIKGTGELFF
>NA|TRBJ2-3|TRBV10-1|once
TGCGCCAGCAGCCCCTACAGACCCGGGGCTTTGGGAGATACGCAGTATTTT
CASSPYRPGALGDTQYF
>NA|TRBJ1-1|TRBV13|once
TGTGCCAGCAACCAGGGCCCTCGGGGGAGAGTGAACACTGAAGCTTTCTTT
CASNQGPRGRVNTEAFF
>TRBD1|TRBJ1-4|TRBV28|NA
TGTGCCAGCAGTTCACGGACAGGGAAGGTTAATGAAAAACTGTTTTTT
CASSSRTGKVNEKLFF
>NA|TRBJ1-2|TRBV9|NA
TGTGCCAGCAGCGTAGGTGACGGGAATGGCTACACCTTC
CASSVGDGNGYTF
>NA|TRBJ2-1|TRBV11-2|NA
TGTGCCAGCAGCTTAGAATCAGGAGCCGCTCCTTACAATGAGCAGTTCTTC
CASSLESGAAPYNEQFF
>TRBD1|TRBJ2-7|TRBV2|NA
TGTGCCAGCAGTCCGCCCGGGACAGACTACGAGCAGTACTTC
CASSPPGTDYEQYF